These T cell receptor beta chains were read from a single sample in a study of T cell responses to AZD1222 COVID-19 vaccine. TCRdb keeps only in-frame clones here, not all; method: immunoSEQ multiplex PCR. The data contain around 70,000 clones, around nine tenths of them singletons. The sequences come from peripheral blood, collected 28 days after the second AZD1222 dose. The receptors were sampled from an adult who received the AZD1222 COVID-19 vaccine. The conserved cysteine and the conserved F or W are not part of the CDR3 here. Not all rows give a size; the values are once, few, many and, for expanded clones, a class.

TRBV4-2 - ASSQDRSQRTDTQY
TRBV28 - ASSLPPRHYEQY
TRBV11-3 - ASSLTGGRTNNEQF
TRBV5-5 - ASSLGGSLSLGYT
TRBV9 - TVRGTDTQY
TRBV5-6 - ASSLDMLAGVLADTQY
TRBV3-1/TRBV3-2 - ASSFYMNTEAF
TRBV5-1 - ASSLGTENTEAF
TRBV12-5 - ASGLGGPSDTQY
TRBV6-5 - ASRPGRTYEQY
TRBV6-5 - ASSAGTSEAF
TRBV2 - ASRSGGHSNQPQH
TRBV7-9 - ASSLEGGGEY
TRBV18 - ASSPFNQPQH
TRBV6-5 once ASSLPGGQGFGAF
TRBV7-2 - ASSDRDFHGYGYT
TRBV2 - ASRLLGLANSGGHIQY
TRBV9 once ASSVDGRGNHYEQY
TRBV3-1/TRBV3-2 once ASSQGGVVYEQY
TRBV18 - ASSPTGGRGNQPQH
TRBV25-1 - ASSDRGGLNYGYT
TRBV7-9 - ASSFRAGGYT
TRBV6-5 - ASKINYEQY
TRBV6-2/TRBV6-3 - ASSYSGRATGELF
TRBV7-9 - ASSPPGLYGYT
TRBV2 - ASKLAGGNNEQF
TRBV5-6 - ASSLGLPYEQY
TRBV7-2 - ASSLVRWQGIGGYT
TRBV19 once ASSIRGLPRGNQPQH
TRBV19 - ASSPAGVEISYEQY
TRBV18 - ASSPIEGHTEAF
TRBV6-5 - ASSYRGMSEAF
TRBV6-5 few ASQRQNNEQF
TRBV7-8 - ASSLGRVGTGNTIY
TRBV30 - AWSVGGDTQY
TRBV2 - ASSDRIGNQPQH
TRBV14 - ASSPGLAGTTWRNEQF
TRBV7-8 - ASSRGLAEIQETQY
TRBV11-3 - ASSLSGVLTGELF
TRBV7-3 few ASSPEPAGVGSPLH
TRBV5-1 - ASSSDVRSEKLF
TRBV7-9 - ASSLLAGGLGEQY
TRBV5-4 - ASSLPSRQGGYT
TRBV7-9 once ASSWAGTKTYNELF
TRBV6-1 - ASSEAQSSYNSPLH
TRBV25-1 - ASSEYRDTGELF
TRBV6-4 - ASSDSGLAGVEQF
TRBV9 - ASSPGTGTIGYT